A selection of T cell receptor beta chains follows, all from one sample in a study of cytomegalovirus exposure and HLA in healthy donors. Sequenced by immunoSEQ multiplex PCR; TCRdb stores in-frame clones only, minus some. Among 150,000 to 200,000 clones listed, about 82% were seen once. The source material was PBMCs. The receptors stem from a woman between 18 and 29 years old in good health and CMV-seronegative. CDR3s include the opening cysteine and the closing phenylalanine or tryptophan. Each record gives: J gene, V gene, D gene, clone size, CDR3 DNA, CDR3 protein. A D gene is named only where the DNA matches it firmly. Clone size is shown for a subset of rows, as once, few, many or a class of expanded clone.

TRBJ2-2 | TRBV5-1 | TRBD1 | NA | TGCGCCAGCAGCTCCGGGACAGGGGGCCTTTCGAACACCGGGGAGCTGTTTTTT | CASSSGTGGLSNTGELFF
TRBJ1-3 | TRBV9 | NA | once | TGTGCCAGCAGCCCCCCGCCCGGGACACCCTCTGGAAACACCATATATTTT | CASSPPPGTPSGNTIYF
TRBJ1-2 | TRBV4-1 | TRBD1 | NA | TGCGCCAGCAGACAAACACTCAGGGGGGAAGGCTACACCTTC | CASRQTLRGEGYTF
TRBJ2-5 | TRBV7-2 | NA | NA | TGTGCCAGCAGCTTAGCAGCCAGGGGAGAGACCCAGTACTTC | CASSLAARGETQYF
TRBJ2-7 | TRBV11-2 | NA | few | TGTGCCAGCAGCCCAAACTACGAGCAGTACTTC | CASSPNYEQYF
TRBJ2-3 | TRBV4-1 | TRBD1 | NA | TGCGCCAGCAGCCTAGGGGGCCGGACAGATACGCAGTATTTT | CASSLGGRTDTQYF
TRBJ1-2 | TRBV7-9 | NA | NA | TGTGCCAGCAGCCCAGACAGAAGCTATGGCTACACCTTC | CASSPDRSYGYTF
TRBJ1-5 | TRBV10-3 | NA | NA | TGTGCCATCAGTGAGTCAAACAGGGCCTATCAGCCCCAGCATTTT | CAISESNRAYQPQHF
TRBJ1-1 | TRBV27 | NA | NA | TGTGCCAGCAGTAGGGACTTGAATGGTGAAGCTTTCTTT | CASSRDLNGEAFF
TRBJ1-1 | TRBV9 | NA | NA | TGTGCCAGCAGCGTAGCGTTGGGGGGGAACACTGAAGCTTTCTTT | CASSVALGGNTEAFF
TRBJ2-3 | TRBV7-9 | TRBD2 | NA | TGTGCCAGCAGCCCTGGACTAGCGGGAGCCACAGATACGCAGTATTTT | CASSPGLAGATDTQYF
TRBJ2-6 | TRBV9 | TRBD2 | NA | TGTGCCAGCAGCGTCGGGACTAGCGGGGGAACCTCTGGGGAGGCCAACGTCCTGACTTTC | CASSVGTSGGTSGEANVLTF
TRBJ1-2 | TRBV5-1 | NA | NA | TGCGCCAGCAGCTTGGCCCCAGGCGACTATGGCTACACCTTC | CASSLAPGDYGYTF
TRBJ2-3 | TRBV7-6 | NA | NA | TGTGCCAGCAGCTTAGAGGTAGCAGCATTCATGGATACGCAGTATTTT | CASSLEVAAFMDTQYF
TRBJ1-3 | TRBV6-5 | TRBD1 | NA | TGTGCCAGCAGCGCTCAGGGGGCTTATGGAAACACCATATATTTT | CASSAQGAYGNTIYF
TRBJ2-3 | TRBV5-1 | TRBD1 | NA | TGCGCCAGCAGCCCCGGACAGGGAGGAACAGATACGCAGTATTTT | CASSPGQGGTDTQYF
TRBJ1-1 | TRBV5-4 | TRBD1 | NA | TGTGCCAGCAGCCAGGACAGGGGCGAAGCTTTCTTT | CASSQDRGEAFF
TRBJ2-4 | TRBV4-2 | NA | NA | TGTGCCAGCAGCCAAGCTGACACCGTAGCCAAAAACATTCAGTACTTC | CASSQADTVAKNIQYF
TRBJ1-2 | TRBV7-8 | NA | NA | TGTGCCACCAGAGCGTTCGCGGGGATAGGCTATGGCTACACCTTC | CATRAFAGIGYGYTF
TRBJ2-7 | TRBV6-1 | NA | once | TGTGCCAGCGACGGACGGTGGGAGTCCTACGAGCAGTACTTC | CASDGRWESYEQYF
TRBJ1-2 | TRBV30 | NA | NA | TGTGCCTCCACAGGTTTTGACTATGGCTACACCTTC | CASTGFDYGYTF
TRBJ2-7 | TRBV28 | TRBD2 | NA | TGTGCCAGCATAGAGACTAGCGGTGCCTACGAGCAGTACTTC | CASIETSGAYEQYF
TRBJ2-3 | TRBV6-4 | TRBD2 | NA | TGTGCCAGCTCCACGAGAGTGGGAGGGCGGTCTAGCACAGATACGCAGTATTTT | CASSTRVGGRSSTDTQYF
TRBJ2-3 | TRBV25-1 | TRBD2 | NA | TGTGCCAGCAGCTCGAGGCTAGCGGGAGTAACAGATACGCAGTATTTT | CASSSRLAGVTDTQYF
TRBJ2-7 | TRBV7-6 | NA | NA | TGTGCCAGCAGCTTTTCGGGGACTCGCGAGCAGTACTTC | CASSFSGTREQYF
TRBJ1-1 | TRBV7-6 | NA | NA | TGTGCCAGCAGCTCGCACGCCGGGGAAGCTTTCTTT | CASSSHAGEAFF
TRBJ1-1 | TRBV9 | TRBD1 | NA | TGTGCCAGCAGCGTAGGGGACAGGCTGAACACTGAAGCTTTCTTT | CASSVGDRLNTEAFF
TRBJ1-5 | TRBV2 | NA | NA | TGTGCCAGCAGTGGGACACAATACAATCAGCTCCAGCATTTT | CASSGTQYNQLQHF
TRBJ1-3 | TRBV29-1 | NA | NA | TGCAGCGTCCCTAGTGGAAACACCATATATTTT | CSVPSGNTIYF
TRBJ2-1 | TRBV7-6 | TRBD2 | once | TGTGCCAGTCAGCCGGGAGGACTCTCCTACTCCTACAATGAGCAGTTCTTC | CASQPGGLSYSYNEQFF
TRBJ1-1 | TRBV14 | TRBD1 | NA | TGTGCCAGCAAAGGGACAGGATGGAACACTGAAGCTTTCTTT | CASKGTGWNTEAFF
TRBJ2-5 | TRBV5-1 | NA | NA | TGCGCCAGCAGCTGGGACAAGCTCCAAGAGACCCAGTACTTC | CASSWDKLQETQYF
TRBJ2-1 | TRBV27 | NA | NA | TGTGCCACCTCAGACACCGGCTACAATGAGCAGTTCTTC | CATSDTGYNEQFF
TRBJ2-7 | TRBV27 | TRBD2 | NA | TGTGCCAGCAGTTTAAGGACTAGCGTTTACGAGCAGTACTTC | CASSLRTSVYEQYF
TRBJ2-3 | TRBV9 | NA | NA | TGTGCCAGCAGCGTAGGATATTTTGGCGGGGGCCCCACGAGCACAGATACGCAGTATTTT | CASSVGYFGGGPTSTDTQYF
TRBJ1-2 | TRBV18 | NA | NA | TGTGCCAGCTCACCACCGGGGGGAGGCTATGGCTACACCTTC | CASSPPGGGYGYTF
TRBJ2-7 | TRBV7-9 | TRBD2 | NA | TGTGCCAGCAGAGCCACTAGCGGGACAAACTACGAGCAGTACTTC | CASRATSGTNYEQYF